This T cell receptor (beta chain) comes out of a study of blood T cells in healthy people across ages. Per-sample PBMC isolation yielded at least 7 million cells. The CDR3 extends over 14 amino acids. Germline V CDR1 and CDR2: MNHEY, SVGEGT. V was pared by 6 bases and J by 5 bases, with 8 bases of the junction left unmatched. A sample-barcoded 5' primer and a J-beta primer mix were used in a second PCR of roughly 6 to 12 cycles. One entry per CDR3 protein, called by TCRdb with MiXCR from the 5' RACE reads. The sample records about 800,000 distinct CDR3 sequences, 25% being singletons. These sequences were also reported in another study, on T cells of mothers and their children. That paper states: Unrelated mother-child pairs always had slightly, but never significantly, lower normalized overlap than related pairs.

The sample consisted of blood. The receptor's source is a boy younger than 18 in good health. This chain joins TRBV6-2 or TRBV6-3 and TRBJ2-5; 8 bases line up with TRBD1. The CDR3 protein is CASRPPGGRETQYF. The CDR3, as DNA: TGTGCCAGCAGACCGCCAGGGGGCAGGGAGACCCAGTACTTC.